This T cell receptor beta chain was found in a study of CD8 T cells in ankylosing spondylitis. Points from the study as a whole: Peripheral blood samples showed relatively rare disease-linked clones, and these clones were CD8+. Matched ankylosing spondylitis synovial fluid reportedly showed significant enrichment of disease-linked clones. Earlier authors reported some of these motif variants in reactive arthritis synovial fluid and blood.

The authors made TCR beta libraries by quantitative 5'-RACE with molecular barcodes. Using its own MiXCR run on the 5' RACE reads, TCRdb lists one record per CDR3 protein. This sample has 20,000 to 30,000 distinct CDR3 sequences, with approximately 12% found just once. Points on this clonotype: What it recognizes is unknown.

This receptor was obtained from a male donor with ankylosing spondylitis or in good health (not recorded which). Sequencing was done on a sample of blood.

The CDR3 DNA reads as TGTGCCAGCAGCCCCTGGACTAGCGGGGGGGCCGGGGAGCTGTTTTTT. It translates to CASSPWTSGGAGELFF. The rearrangement links TRBV7-2 to TRBJ2-2, with 15 bases that match TRBD2. Trimming took 5 bases from V and 6 from J; bases not matched to a gene: 4. The CDR3 loop spans 16 amino acids. Germline V lookup: CDR1 SGHTA, CDR2 FQGNSA.